These 3 T cell receptor beta chains originate from one sample sequenced in a study of control samples from healthy donors and cancer patients. Sequenced by immunoSEQ multiplex PCR; TCRdb stores in-frame clones only, minus some. Of some 66,000 clones listed, 85% are singletons. The sequenced sample consisted of blood. Receptors were obtained from a man between 35 and 55 years old in good health.

In its sample, this clone was seen a few times. V and J are TRBV15 and TRBJ1-4; a weak D match, TRBD1 (5 bases). The CDR3 spans 15 residues. The germline V and J ends were trimmed by 0 bases and 8 bases, with 13 bases remaining between them. Germline CDR1 LNHNV, CDR2 YYDKDF (reference sequence). CDR3 in DNA: TGTGCCACCAGCAGAGAGTGGGACGGACCAGAAAAACTGTTTTTT. Translated, it gives CATSREWDGPEKLFF.

CDR3: CASSSDGSPLHF. DNA of the CDR3: TGTGCCAGCAGCTCGGACGGCTCACCCCTCCACTTT. The chain links TRBV7-2 to TRBJ1-6, with D unresolved. CDR1 and CDR2 (germline): SGHTA, FQGNSA. The V end lost 4 bases, the J end lost 10 bases, and 8 bases lay between the germline ends. CDR3 size: 12 residues. Supplemented by reference TRBV7-2 and TRBJ1-6, the full variable domain reads GAGVSQSPSNKVTEKGKDVELRCDPISGHTALYWYRQSLGQGLEFLIYFQGNSAPDKSGLPSDRFSAERTGGSVSTLTIQRTQQEDSAVYLCASSSDGSPLHFGNGTRLTVT.

The V and J genes are TRBV19 and TRBJ2-1; D is unclear. Germline values: CDR1 LNHDA, CDR2 SQIVND (reference sequence). Trimming took 7 bases from V and 4 from J, leaving 17 bases between them. This CDR3 region has 15 residues. The DNA of the CDR3 is TGTGCCAGTATGGACCTACCCTCCCAATACAATGAGCAGTTCTTC. Its translation is CASMDLPSQYNEQFF.